This T cell receptor beta chain stems from a study of beta chain features in type 1 diabetes. Findings and caveats of the study: Sequencing from cDNA could over-represent high-TCR-expressing cells. The VDJ junctions of type 1 diabetes patients carried fewer insertions and more deletions. Patients' naive, central memory and Treg TCRB repertoires seemed closer to one another than those of healthy donors.

Isolated RNA was reverse transcribed in full, so expressed TCRB transcripts were sequenced. TCRdb's table, derived via immunoSEQ multiplex PCR, lists solely in-frame clones and lacks some. The top ten clones hold less than 0.04% of a sample with 400,000 to 450,000 clones, about 14% of them seen once. Sorting of CD4+ naive, central memory, regulatory and stem cell-like memory cells was performed via CD45RO/CCR7/CD25/CD127/CD95/CD27. This CDR3 has 15 amino acids. Losses at the gene ends were 5 bases for V and 4 bases for J; bases not matched to a gene: 7. The germline CDR1 and CDR2 sequences are SGHVS and FNYEAQ. A note on this clone: What it binds is unknown.

The specimen sequenced was naive CD4+ T cells from blood. The receptor was derived from a young man in good health. This rearrangement joins TRBV7-6 to TRBJ2-7; 11 bases line up with TRBD1. CDR3 protein: CASSLGDRGSYEQYF. The CDR3 DNA reads TGTGCCAGCAGCCTCGGGGACAGGGGGAGTTACGAGCAGTACTTC.